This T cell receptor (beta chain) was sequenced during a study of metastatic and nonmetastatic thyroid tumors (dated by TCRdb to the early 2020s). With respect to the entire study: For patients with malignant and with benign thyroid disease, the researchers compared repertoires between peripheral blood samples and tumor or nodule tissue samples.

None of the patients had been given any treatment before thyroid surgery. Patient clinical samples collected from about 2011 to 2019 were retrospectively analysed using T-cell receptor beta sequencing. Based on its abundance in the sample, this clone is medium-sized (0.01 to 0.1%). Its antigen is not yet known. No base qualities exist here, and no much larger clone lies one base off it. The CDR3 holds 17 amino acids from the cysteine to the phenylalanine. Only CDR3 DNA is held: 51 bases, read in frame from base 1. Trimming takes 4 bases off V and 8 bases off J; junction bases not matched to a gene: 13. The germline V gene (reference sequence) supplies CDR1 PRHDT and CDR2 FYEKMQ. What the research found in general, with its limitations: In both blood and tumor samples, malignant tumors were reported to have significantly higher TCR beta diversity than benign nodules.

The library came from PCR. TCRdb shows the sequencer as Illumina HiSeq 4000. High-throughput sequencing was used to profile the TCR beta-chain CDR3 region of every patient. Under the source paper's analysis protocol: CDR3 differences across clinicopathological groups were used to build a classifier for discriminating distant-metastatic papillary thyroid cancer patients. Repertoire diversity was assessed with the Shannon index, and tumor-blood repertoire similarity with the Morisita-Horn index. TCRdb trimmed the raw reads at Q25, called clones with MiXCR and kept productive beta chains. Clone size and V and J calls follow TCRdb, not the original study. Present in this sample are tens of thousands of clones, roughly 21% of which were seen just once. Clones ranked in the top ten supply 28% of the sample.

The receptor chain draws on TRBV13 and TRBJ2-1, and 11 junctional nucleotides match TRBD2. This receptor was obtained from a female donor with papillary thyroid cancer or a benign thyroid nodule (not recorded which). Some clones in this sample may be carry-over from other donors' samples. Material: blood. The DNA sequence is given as TGTGCCAGCAGCTCCTTAGGGCGGACTAGCGGGCGGGATGAGCAGTTCTTC. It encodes CASSSLGRTSGRDEQFF.